The entry that follows covers one T cell receptor beta chain sequence. The antigen is unknown. The entry originates in a study of molecular identifiers for immune sequencing clone quantification. Study outcomes and limitations: In CMV-specific effectors, clones above 20 copies held over 98% of molecules; naive, under 1%. Identical TCR molecules sharing a barcode could underestimate highly expanded clone sizes. Researchers reportedly could pick up spiked Jurkat TCR RNA from one cell mixed into over 900,000 naive cells.

Using a CD8+CD4-CCR7+CD45RA+ phenotype, naive CD8 T cells were sorted. TCRdb analysed the PCR reads with MiXCR anew, one entry per CDR3 protein. Of some 40,000 distinct CDR3 sequences in the sample, approximately 17% are singletons; the top ten hold over 6%. Germline CDR1 reads MGHRA; CDR2 reads YSYEKL. This CDR3 has 13 amino acids. With 2 bases removed from V and 3 bases from J, the gap between germline ends came to 8 bases. The V gene is TRBV4-1, the J gene TRBJ2-7, with no clear D. Material for sequencing was naive CD8+ T cells from blood, with Jurkat cell RNA spiked in. The sample's subset: FACS-sorted CD8+CD4-CCR7+CD45RA+ naive T cells. This receptor was identified in a human donor in good health. Some libraries in this study had Jurkat cell RNA spiked in. CDR3 nucleotide sequence: TGCGCCAGCAGCCAAATAGTTGACTACGAGCAGTACTTC. Translating gives CASSQIVDYEQYF.